This T cell receptor (beta chain) is drawn from a study of T cells in Graves' hyperthyroidism and ophthalmopathy. RNA transcripts were the template for amplifying TCR beta CDR3 regions. The TCR CDR3 first-round RT-PCR relied on the HTBI primer set. MiXCR, applied by TCRdb to the multiplex PCR reads, yields one record per CDR3 protein. Among roughly 800,000 distinct CDR3 sequences listed, 35% to 40% were seen once. The V and J ends lost 3 bases and 0 bases respectively, with 15 bases between them. This CDR3 is built from 18 residues. The table lists this clonotype with a few counts. This rearrangement joins TRBV12-3 or TRBV12-4 to TRBJ2-6, with D perhaps assigned TRBD1 or TRBD2 (5 bases each). The source of this sequence is a man in his late teens or twenties with Graves' hyperthyroidism. Sample: blood. CDR3 amino acids: CASSFPGTVSSGANVLTF. In nucleotides, the CDR3 is TGTGCCAGCAGTTTTCCCGGGACGGTTAGCTCTGGGGCCAACGTCCTGACTTTC.